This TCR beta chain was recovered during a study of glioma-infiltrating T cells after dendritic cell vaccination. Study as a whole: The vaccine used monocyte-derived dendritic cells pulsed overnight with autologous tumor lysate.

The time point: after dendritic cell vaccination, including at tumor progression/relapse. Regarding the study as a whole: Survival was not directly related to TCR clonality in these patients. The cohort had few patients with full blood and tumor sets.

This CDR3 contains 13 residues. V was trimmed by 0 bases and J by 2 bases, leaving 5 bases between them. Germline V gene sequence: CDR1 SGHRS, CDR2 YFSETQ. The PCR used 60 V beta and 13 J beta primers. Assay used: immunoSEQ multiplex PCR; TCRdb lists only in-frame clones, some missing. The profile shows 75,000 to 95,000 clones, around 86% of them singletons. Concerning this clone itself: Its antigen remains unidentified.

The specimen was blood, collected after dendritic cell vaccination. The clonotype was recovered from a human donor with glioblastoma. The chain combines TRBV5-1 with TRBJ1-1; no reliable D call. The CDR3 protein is CASSLASNTEAFF. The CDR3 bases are TGCGCCAGCAGCTTGGCATCAAACACTGAAGCTTTCTTT.